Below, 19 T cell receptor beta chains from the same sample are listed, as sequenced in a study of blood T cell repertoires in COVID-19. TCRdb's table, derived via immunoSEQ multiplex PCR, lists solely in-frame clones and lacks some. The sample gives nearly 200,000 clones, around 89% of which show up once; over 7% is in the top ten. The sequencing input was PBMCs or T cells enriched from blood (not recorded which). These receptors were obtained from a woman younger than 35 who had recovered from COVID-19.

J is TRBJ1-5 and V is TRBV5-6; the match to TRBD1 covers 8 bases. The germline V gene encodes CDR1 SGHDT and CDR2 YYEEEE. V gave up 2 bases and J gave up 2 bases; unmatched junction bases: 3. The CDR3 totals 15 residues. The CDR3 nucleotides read TGTGCCAGCAGCTTTCAGGGGGCCGGCAATCAGCCCCAGCATTTT. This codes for CASSFQGAGNQPQHF.

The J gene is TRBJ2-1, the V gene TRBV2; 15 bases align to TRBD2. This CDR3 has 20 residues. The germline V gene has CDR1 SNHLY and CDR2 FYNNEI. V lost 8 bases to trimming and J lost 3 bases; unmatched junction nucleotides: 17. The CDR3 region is CASEVLDYKGLAGGYNEQFF. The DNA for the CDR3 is TGTGCCAGCGAGGTCTTGGACTACAAGGGACTAGCGGGGGGCTACAATGAGCAGTTCTTC.

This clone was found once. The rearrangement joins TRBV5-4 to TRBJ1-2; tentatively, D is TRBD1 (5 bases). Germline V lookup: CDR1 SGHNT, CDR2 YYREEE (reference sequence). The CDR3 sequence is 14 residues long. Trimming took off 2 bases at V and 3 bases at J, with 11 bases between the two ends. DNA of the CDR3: TGTGCCAGCAGCTTAGTGGGGACTGACTATGGCTACACCTTC. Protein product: CASSLVGTDYGYTF.

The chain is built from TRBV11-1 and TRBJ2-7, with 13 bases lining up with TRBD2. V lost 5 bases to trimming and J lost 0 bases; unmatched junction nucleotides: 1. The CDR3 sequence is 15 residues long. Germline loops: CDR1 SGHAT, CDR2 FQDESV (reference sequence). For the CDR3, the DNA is TGTGCCAGCAGCCGACTAGCGGGGGGCTCCTACGAGCAGTACTTC. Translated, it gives CASSRLAGGSYEQYF.

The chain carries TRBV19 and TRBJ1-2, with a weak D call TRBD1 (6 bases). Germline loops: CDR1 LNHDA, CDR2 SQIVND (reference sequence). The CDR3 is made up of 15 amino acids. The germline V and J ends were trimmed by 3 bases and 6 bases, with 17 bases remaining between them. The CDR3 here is CASSMGAGWPDGYTF. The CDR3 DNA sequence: TGTGCCAGTAGTATGGGGGCAGGGTGGCCCGATGGCTACACCTTC. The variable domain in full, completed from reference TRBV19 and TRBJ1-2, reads DGGITQSPKYLFRKEGQNVTLSCEQNLNHDAMYWYRQDPGQGLRLIYYSQIVNDFQKGDIAEGYSVSREKKESFPLTVTSAQKNPTAFYLCASSMGAGWPDGYTFGSGTRLTVV.

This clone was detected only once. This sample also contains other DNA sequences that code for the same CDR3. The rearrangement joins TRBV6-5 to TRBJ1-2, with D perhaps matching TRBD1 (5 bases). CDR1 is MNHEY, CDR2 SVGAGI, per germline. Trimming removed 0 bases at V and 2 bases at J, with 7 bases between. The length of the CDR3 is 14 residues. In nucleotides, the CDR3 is TGTGCCAGCAGTTACTCAAGGGGCAACTATGGCTACACCTTC. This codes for CASSYSRGNYGYTF.

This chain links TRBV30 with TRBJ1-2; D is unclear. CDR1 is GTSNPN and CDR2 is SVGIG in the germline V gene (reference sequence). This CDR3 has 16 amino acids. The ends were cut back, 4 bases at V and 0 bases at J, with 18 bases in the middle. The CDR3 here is CAWTPEQGLTNYGYTF. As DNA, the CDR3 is TGTGCCTGGACCCCAGAACAAGGACTAACTAACTATGGCTACACCTTC.

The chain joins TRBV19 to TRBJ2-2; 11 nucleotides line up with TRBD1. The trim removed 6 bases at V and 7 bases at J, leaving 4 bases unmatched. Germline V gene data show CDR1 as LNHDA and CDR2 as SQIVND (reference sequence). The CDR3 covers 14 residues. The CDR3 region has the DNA TGTGCCAGTAGCCGGACAGGGGGCGGCGGGGAGCTGTTTTTT. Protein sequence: CASSRTGGGGELFF.

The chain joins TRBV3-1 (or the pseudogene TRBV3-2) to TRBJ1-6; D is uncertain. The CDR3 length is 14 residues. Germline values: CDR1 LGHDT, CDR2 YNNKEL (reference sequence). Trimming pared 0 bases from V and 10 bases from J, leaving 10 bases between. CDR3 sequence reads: CASSQDFSGSPLHF. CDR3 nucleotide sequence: TGTGCCAGCAGCCAAGATTTTTCGGGGTCACCCCTCCACTTT.

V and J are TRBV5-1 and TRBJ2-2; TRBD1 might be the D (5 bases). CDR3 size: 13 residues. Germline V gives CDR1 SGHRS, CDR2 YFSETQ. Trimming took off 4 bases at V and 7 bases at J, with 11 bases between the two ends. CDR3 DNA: TGCGCCAGCAGCGGTGGACAAATCGGGGAGCTGTTTTTT. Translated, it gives CASSGGQIGELFF.

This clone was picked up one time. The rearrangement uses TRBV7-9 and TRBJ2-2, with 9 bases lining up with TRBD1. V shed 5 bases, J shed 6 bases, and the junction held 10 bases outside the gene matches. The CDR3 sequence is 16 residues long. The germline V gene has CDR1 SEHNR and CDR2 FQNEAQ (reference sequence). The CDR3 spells CASSPTGGAWAGELFF. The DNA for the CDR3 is TGTGCCAGCAGCCCCACAGGGGGCGCGTGGGCCGGGGAGCTGTTTTTT.

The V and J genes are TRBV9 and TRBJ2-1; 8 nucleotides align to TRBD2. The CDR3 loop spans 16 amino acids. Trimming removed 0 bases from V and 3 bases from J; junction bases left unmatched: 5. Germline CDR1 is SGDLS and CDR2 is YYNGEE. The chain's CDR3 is CASSVGSGDHYNEQFF. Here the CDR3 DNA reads TGTGCCAGCAGCGTAGGTAGCGGGGACCACTACAATGAGCAGTTCTTC.

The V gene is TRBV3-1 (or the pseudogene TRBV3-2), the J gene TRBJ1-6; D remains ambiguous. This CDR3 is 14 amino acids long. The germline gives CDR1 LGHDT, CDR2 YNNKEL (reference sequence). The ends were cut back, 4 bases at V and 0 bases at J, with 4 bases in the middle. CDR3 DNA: TGTGCCAGCAGCCTTAGCTCCTATAATTCACCCCTCCACTTT. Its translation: CASSLSSYNSPLHF.

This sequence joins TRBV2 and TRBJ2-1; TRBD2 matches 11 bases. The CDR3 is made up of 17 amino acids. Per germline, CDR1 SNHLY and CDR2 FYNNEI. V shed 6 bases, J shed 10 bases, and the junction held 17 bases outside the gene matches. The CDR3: CASSQTLAGGAGGEQFF. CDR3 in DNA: TGTGCCAGCAGCCAAACCTTAGCGGGGGGGGCCGGCGGGGAGCAGTTCTTC.

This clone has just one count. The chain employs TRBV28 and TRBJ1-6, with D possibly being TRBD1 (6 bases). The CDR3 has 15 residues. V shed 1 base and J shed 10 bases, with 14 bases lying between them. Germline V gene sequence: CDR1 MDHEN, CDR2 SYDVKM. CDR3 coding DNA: TGTGCCAGCAGTTTATCTTCCACAGGGAACTCACCCCTCCACTTT. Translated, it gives CASSLSSTGNSPLHF. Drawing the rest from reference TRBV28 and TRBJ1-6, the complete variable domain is DVKVTQSSRYLVKRTGEKVFLECVQDMDHENMFWYRQDPGLGLRLIYFSYDVKMKEKGDIPEGYSVSREKKERFSLILESASTNQTSMYLCASSLSSTGNSPLHFGNGTRLTVT.

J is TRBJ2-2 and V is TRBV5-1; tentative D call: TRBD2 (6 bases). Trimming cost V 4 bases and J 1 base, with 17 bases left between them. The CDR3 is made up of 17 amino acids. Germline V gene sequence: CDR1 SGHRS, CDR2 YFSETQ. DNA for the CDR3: TGCGCCAGCAGCGTCGGGGGATCTTCCTGGAACACCGGGGAGCTGTTTTTT. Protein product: CASSVGGSSWNTGELFF. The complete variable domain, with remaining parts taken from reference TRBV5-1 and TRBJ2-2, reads KAGVTQTPRYLIKTRGQQVTLSCSPISGHRSVSWYQQTPGQGLQFLFEYFSETQRNKGNFPGRFSGRQFSNSRSEMNVSTLELGDSALYLCASSVGGSSWNTGELFFGEGSRLTVL.

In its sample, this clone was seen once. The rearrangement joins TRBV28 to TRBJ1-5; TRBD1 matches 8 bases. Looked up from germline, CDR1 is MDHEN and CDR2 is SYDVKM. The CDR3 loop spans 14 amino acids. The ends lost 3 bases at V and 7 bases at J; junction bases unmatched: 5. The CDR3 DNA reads TGTGCCAGCAGTTTTGGACAGGGTGGGCAGCCCCAGCATTTT. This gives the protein CASSFGQGGQPQHF.

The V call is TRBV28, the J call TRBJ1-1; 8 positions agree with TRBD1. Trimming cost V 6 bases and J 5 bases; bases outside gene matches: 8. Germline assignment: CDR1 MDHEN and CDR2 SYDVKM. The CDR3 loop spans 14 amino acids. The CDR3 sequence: CASSHGQGRTEAFF. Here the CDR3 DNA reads TGTGCCAGCAGCCATGGACAGGGAAGGACTGAAGCTTTCTTT.

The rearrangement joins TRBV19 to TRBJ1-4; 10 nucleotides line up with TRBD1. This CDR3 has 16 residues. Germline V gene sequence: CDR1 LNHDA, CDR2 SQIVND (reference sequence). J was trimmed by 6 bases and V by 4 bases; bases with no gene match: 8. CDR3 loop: CASSTRPDRGHEKLFF. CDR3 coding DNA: TGTGCCAGTAGTACTCGTCCCGACAGGGGGCATGAAAAACTGTTTTTT.